Sequencing of this TCR beta chain was carried out in a study of response to subunit inactivated influenza vaccine. TCRdb ran MiXCR on the RT-PCR reads and lists one entry per CDR3 protein. The table includes fewer than 700,000 distinct CDR3 sequences, 10% to 15% detected once. This clonotype has more than one count but fewer than ten. Its antigen is currently unknown. Whole-study results and caveats: Each seasonal influenza vaccination, the authors suggested, recruits few new T cells.

This CDR3 comprises 15 residues. V was pared by 6 bases and J by 7 bases, with 16 bases between. Sequenced material: PBMCs from blood, taken roughly 48 days after vaccination. The chain carries TRBV12-3 or TRBV12-4 and TRBJ1-6, with D perhaps matching TRBD1 (5 bases). This sequence was found in a man aged 50-60 years who received an inactivated influenza vaccine. The CDR3 here is CASSPSGSGNSPLHF. For the CDR3, the DNA is TGTGCCAGCAGCCCTAGTGGATCAGGGAATTCACCCCTCCACTTT.